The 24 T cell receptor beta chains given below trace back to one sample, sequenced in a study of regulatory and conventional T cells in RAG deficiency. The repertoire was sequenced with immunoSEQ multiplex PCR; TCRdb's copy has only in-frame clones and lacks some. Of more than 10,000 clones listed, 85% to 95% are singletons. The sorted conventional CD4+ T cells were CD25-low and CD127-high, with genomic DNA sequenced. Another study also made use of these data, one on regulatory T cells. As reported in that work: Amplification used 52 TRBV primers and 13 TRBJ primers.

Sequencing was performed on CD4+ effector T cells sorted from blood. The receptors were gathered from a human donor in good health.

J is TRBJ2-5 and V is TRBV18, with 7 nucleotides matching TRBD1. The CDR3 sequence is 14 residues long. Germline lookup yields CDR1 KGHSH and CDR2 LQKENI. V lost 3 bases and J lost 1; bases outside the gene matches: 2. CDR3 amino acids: CASSPGTAQETQYF. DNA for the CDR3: TGTGCCAGCTCACCCGGGACAGCCCAAGAGACCCAGTACTTC.

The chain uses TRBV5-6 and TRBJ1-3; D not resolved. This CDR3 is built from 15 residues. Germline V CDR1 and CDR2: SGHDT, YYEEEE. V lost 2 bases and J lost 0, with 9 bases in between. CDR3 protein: CASSFRGTSGNTIYF. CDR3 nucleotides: TGTGCCAGCAGCTTCCGGGGAACCTCTGGAAACACCATATATTTT.

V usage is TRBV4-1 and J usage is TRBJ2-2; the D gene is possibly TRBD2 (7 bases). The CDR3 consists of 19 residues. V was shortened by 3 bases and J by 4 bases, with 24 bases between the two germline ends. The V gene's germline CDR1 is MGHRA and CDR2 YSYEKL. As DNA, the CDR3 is TGCGCCAGCAGCCACAGAACATTCGCGGGGGCGCTTAGCACCGGGGAGCTGTTTTTT. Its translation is CASSHRTFAGALSTGELFF.

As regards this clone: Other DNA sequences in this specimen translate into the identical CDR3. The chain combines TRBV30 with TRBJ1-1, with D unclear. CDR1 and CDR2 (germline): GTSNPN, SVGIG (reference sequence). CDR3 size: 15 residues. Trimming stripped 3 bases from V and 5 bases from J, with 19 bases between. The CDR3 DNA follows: TGTGCCTGGAGGAAGGCTGGGCCCGAAAGGACTGAAGCTTTCTTT. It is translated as CAWRKAGPERTEAFF.

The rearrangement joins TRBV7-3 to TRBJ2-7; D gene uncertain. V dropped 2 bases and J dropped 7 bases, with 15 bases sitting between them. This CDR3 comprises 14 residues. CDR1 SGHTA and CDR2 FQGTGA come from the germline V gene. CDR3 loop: CASSLAGSGREQYF. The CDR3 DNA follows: TGTGCCAGCAGCTTAGCCGGCTCCGGCCGAGAGCAGTACTTC. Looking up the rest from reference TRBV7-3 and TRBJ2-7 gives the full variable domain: GAGVSQTPSNKVTEKGKYVELRCDPISGHTALYWYRQSLGQGPEFLIYFQGTGAADDSGLPNDRFFAVRPEGSVSTLKIQRTERGDSAVYLCASSLAGSGREQYFGPGTRLTVT.

CDR3: CASSLIPTEAFF. The CDR3 DNA is TGTGCCAGCAGCTTAATCCCCACTGAAGCTTTCTTT. The chain carries TRBV5-6 and TRBJ1-1; no clear D. Germline CDR1 SGHDT, CDR2 YYEEEE. Trimming shortened V by 2 bases and J by 4 bases, and 6 bases separated the two germline ends. The CDR3 covers 12 residues.

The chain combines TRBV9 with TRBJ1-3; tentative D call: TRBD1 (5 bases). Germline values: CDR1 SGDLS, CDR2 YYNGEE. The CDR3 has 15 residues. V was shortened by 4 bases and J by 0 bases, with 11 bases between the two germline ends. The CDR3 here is CASSFSGNSGNTIYF. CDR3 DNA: TGTGCCAGCAGCTTCTCAGGGAACTCTGGAAACACCATATATTTT.

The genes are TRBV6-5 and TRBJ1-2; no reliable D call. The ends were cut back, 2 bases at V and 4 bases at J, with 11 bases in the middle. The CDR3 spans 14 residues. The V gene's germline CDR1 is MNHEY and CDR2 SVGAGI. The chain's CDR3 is CASSYNAPVYGYTF. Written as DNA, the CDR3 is TGTGCCAGCAGTTACAACGCGCCTGTCTATGGCTACACCTTC.

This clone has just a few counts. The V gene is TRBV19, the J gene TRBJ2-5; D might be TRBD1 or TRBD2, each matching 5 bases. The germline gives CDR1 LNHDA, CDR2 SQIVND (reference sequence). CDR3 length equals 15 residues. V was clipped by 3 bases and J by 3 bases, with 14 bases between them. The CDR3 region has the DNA TGTGCCAGTAGTATCGGGGCGGCGGGCGAAGAGACCCAGTACTTC. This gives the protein CASSIGAAGEETQYF.

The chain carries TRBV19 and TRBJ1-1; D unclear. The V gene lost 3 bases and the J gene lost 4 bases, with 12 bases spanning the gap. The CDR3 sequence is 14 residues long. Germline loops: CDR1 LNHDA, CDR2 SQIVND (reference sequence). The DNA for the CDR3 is TGTGCCAGTAGTATCACGGGGAAGGGCACTGAAGCTTTCTTT. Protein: CASSITGKGTEAFF. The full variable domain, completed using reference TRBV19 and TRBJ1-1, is DGGITQSPKYLFRKEGQNVTLSCEQNLNHDAMYWYRQDPGQGLRLIYYSQIVNDFQKGDIAEGYSVSREKKESFPLTVTSAQKNPTAFYLCASSITGKGTEAFFGQGTRLTVV.

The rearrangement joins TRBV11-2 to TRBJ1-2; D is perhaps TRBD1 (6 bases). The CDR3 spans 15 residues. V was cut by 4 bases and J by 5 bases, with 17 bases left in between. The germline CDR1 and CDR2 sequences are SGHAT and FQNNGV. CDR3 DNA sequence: TGTGCCAGCAGCTCAGGCCAGGGAGGGGGATATGGCTACACCTTC. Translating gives CASSSGQGGGYGYTF.

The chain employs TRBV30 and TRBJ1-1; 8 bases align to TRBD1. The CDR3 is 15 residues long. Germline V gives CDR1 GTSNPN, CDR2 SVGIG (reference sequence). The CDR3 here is CARTQGARASTEAFF. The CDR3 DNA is TGTGCGCGGACCCAGGGGGCGCGAGCTAGCACTGAAGCTTTCTTT.

CDR3: CASSSGGYRGRTEAFF. DNA for the CDR3: TGTGCCAGCAGCAGTGGAGGCTATAGGGGGCGAACTGAAGCTTTCTTT. The genes are TRBV7-8 and TRBJ1-1; TRBD1 agrees at 7 bases. There are 16 residues in the CDR3. Germline values: CDR1 SGHVS, CDR2 FQNEAQ. V dropped 5 bases and J dropped 5; count of bases not matched to a gene: 14.

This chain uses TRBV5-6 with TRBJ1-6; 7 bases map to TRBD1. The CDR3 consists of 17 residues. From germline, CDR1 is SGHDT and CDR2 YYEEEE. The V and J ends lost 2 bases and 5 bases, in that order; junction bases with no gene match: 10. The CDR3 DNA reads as TGTGCCAGCAGCTTCCAGGGGGGGTGGATGAATAATTCACCCCTCCACTTT. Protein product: CASSFQGGWMNNSPLHF.

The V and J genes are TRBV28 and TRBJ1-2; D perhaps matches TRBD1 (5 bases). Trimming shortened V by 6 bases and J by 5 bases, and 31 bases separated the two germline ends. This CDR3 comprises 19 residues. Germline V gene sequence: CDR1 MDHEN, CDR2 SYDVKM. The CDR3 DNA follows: TGTGCCAGCAGAGCGGGACGGAACCGTAGGACCCCCCGAGCGTATGGCTACACCTTC. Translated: CASRAGRNRRTPRAYGYTF.

In nucleotides, the CDR3 is TGTGCCAGCAGGAAGACTAGCGGTGCCACCGGGGAGCTGTTTTTT. It codes for CASRKTSGATGELFF. The chain combines TRBV2 with TRBJ2-2, with 9 bases identical to TRBD2. Germline CDR1 reads SNHLY; CDR2 reads FYNNEI. The CDR3 spans 15 residues. Unmatched junction bases numbered 6, after V lost 6 bases and J lost 4 bases.

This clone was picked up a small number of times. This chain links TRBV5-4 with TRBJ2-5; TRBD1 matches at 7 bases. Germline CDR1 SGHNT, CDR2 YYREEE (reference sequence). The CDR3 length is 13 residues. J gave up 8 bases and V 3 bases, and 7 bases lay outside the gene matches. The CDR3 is CASSSGTVGTQYF. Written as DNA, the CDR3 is TGTGCCAGCAGCTCCGGGACAGTCGGTACCCAGTACTTC.

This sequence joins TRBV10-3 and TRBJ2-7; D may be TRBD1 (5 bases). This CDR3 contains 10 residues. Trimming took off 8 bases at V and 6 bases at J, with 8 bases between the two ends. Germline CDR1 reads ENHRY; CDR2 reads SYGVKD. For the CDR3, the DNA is TGTGCCATCGGGGCGGCCGAGCAGTACTTC. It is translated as CAIGAAEQYF.

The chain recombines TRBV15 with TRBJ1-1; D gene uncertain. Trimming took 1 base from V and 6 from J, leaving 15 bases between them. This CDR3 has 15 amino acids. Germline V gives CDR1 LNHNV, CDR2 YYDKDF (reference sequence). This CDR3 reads CATSRGILGWAEAFF. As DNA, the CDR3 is TGTGCCACCAGCAGAGGTATTCTGGGGTGGGCTGAAGCTTTCTTT.

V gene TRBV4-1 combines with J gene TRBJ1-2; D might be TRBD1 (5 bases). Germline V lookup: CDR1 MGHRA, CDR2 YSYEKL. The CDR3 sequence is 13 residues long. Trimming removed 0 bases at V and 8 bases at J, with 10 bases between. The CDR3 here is CASSQDPQGGYTF. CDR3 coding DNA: TGCGCCAGCAGCCAAGACCCCCAGGGAGGCTACACCTTC.

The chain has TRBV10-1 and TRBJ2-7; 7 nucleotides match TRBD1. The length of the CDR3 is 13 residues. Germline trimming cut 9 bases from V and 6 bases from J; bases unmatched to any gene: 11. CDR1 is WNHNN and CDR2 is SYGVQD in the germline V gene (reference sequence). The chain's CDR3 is CARIDRASPEQYF. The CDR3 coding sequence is TGCGCCAGGATCGACAGGGCTTCGCCCGAGCAGTACTTC.

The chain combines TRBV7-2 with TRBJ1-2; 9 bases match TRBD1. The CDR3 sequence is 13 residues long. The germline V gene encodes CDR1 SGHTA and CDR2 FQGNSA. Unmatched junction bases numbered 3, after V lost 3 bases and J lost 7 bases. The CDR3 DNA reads TGTGCCAGCAGCTTGGACAGGGGTGGTGGCTACACCTTC. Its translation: CASSLDRGGGYTF.

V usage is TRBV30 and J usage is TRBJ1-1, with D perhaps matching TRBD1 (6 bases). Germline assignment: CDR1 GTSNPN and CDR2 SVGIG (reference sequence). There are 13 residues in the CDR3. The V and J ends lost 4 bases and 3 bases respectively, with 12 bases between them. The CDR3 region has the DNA TGTGCCTGGACCCAAAGACAGGACACTGAAGCTTTCTTT. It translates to CAWTQRQDTEAFF. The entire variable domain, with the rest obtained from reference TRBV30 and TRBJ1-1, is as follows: SQTIHQWPATLVQPVGSPLSLECTVEGTSNPNLYWYRQAAGRGLQLLFYSVGIGQISSEVPQNLSASRPQDRQFILSSKKLLLSDSGFYLCAWTQRQDTEAFFGQGTRLTVV.

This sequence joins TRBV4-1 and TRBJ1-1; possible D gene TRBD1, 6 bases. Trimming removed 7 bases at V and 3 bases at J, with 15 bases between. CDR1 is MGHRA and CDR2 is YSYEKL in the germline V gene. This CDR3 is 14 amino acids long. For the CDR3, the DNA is TGCGCCAGCATACAGGGAACCTCGGACACTGAAGCTTTCTTT. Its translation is CASIQGTSDTEAFF.